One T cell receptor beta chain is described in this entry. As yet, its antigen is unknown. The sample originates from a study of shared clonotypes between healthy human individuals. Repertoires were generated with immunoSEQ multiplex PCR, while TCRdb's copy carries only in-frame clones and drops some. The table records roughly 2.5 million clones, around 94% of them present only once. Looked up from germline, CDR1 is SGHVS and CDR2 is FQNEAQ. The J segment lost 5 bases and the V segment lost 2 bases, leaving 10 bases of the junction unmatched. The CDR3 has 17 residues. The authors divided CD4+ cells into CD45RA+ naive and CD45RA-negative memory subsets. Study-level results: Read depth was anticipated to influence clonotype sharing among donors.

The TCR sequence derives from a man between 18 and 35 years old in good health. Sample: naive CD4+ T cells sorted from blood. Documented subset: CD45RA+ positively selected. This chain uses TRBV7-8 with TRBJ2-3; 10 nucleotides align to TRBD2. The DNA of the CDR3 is TGTGCCAGCAGCTTAAATCCCCTAGCGGGGGCCGGAGATACGCAGTATTTT. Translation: CASSLNPLAGAGDTQYF.